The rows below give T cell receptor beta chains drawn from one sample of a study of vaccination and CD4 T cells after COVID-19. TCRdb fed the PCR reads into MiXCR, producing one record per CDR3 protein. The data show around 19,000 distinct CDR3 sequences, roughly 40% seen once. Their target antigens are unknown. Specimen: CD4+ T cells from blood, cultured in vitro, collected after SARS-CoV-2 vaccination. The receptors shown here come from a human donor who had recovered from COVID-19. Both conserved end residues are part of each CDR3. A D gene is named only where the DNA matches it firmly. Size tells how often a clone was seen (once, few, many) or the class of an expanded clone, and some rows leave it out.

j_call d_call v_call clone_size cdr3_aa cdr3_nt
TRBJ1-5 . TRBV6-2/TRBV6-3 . CASRETGWFTNQPQHF TGTGCCAGCAGAGAAACAGGGTGGTTCACCAATCAGCCCCAGCATTTT
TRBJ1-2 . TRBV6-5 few CASSYSTDSLYGYTF TGTGCCAGCAGTTACTCAACGGACAGTCTCTATGGCTACACCTTC
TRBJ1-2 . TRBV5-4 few CASSLERRDGYTF TGTGCCAGCAGCTTGGAAAGGAGAGATGGCTACACCTTC
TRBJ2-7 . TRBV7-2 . CASSGSQGLGEQYF TGTGCCAGCAGCGGCAGCCAGGGGTTAGGGGAGCAGTACTTC
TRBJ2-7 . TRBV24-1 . CATSDAPPSYEQYF TGTGCCACCAGTGATGCCCCCCCCTCTTACGAGCAGTACTTC
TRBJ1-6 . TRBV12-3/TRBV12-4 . CASRGASSSPLHF TGTGCCAGCAGAGGGGCCTCCAGTTCACCCCTCCACTTT
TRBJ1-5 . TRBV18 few CASSPFTNSNQPQHF TGTGCCAGCTCACCTTTCACTAATAGCAATCAGCCCCAGCATTTT
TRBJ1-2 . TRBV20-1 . CSVRVGAPPYGYTF TGCAGTGTTAGAGTGGGGGCTCCCCCCTATGGCTACACCTTC
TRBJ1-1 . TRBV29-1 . CSVVGSRDTEAFF TGCAGCGTTGTTGGGAGTAGGGACACTGAAGCTTTCTTT
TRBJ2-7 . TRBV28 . CASSYGGSTYEQYF TGTGCCAGCAGTTACGGGGGATCAACCTACGAGCAGTACTTC
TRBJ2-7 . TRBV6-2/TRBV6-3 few CASNMFRYEQYF TGTGCCAGCAACATGTTTCGGTACGAGCAGTACTTC
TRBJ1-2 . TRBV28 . CASSERGRDYGYTF TGTGCCAGCAGTGAAAGGGGAAGAGACTATGGCTACACCTTC
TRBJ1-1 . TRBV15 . CATSRGFGADTEAFF TGTGCCACCAGCAGAGGTTTTGGGGCTGACACTGAAGCTTTCTTT
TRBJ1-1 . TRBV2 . CASSPNSSDEAFF TGTGCCAGCAGCCCAAATTCTTCGGATGAAGCTTTCTTT
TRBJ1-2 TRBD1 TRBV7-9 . CASSYSQGGANYGYTF TGTGCCAGCAGCTACTCTCAGGGGGGGGCTAACTATGGCTACACCTTC
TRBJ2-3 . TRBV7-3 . CASTQPGTDTQYF TGTGCCAGCACCCAACCTGGGACAGATACGCAGTATTTT
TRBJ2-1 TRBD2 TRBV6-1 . CASSPGLAVYNEQFF TGTGCCAGCAGTCCCGGACTAGCGGTCTACAATGAGCAGTTCTTC
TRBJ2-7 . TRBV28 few CASSLSGQFTYEQYF TGTGCCAGCAGCCTTTCGGGACAATTCACCTACGAGCAGTACTTC
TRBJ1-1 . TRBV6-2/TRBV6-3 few CASSYRAGADTEAFF TGTGCCAGCAGTTACCGGGCGGGGGCCGACACTGAAGCTTTCTTT
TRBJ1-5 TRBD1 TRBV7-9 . CASSIGQGGQPQHF TGTGCCAGCAGCATCGGACAGGGGGGTCAGCCCCAGCATTTT
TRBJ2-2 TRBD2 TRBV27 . CASSSPSGVNTGELFF TGTGCCAGCAGTTCACCTAGCGGGGTGAACACCGGGGAGCTGTTTTTT
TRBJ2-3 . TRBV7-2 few CASSLPSTDTQYF TGTGCCAGCAGCTTACCATCAACAGATACGCAGTATTTT
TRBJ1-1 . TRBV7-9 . CASSATVGTEAFF TGTGCCAGCAGCGCGACGGTTGGCACTGAAGCTTTCTTT
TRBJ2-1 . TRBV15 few CATSRAGLINEQFF TGTGCCACCAGCAGAGCCGGGCTTATAAATGAGCAGTTCTTC
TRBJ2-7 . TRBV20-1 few CSAADGNEQYF TGCAGTGCCGCCGACGGGAACGAGCAGTACTTC
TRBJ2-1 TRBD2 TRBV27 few CASRERGGTYNEQFF TGTGCCAGCAGGGAGCGGGGGGGAACTTACAATGAGCAGTTCTTC
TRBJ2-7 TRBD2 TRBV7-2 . CASSLGGLAGGLEQYF TGTGCCAGCAGCTTAGGGGGACTAGCGGGAGGGCTCGAGCAGTACTTC
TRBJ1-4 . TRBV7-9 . CASGGTAEKLFF TGTGCCAGCGGAGGGACCGCTGAAAAACTGTTTTTT
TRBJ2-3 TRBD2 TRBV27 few CASSLTSGSTDTQYF TGTGCCAGCAGTCTAACTAGCGGTTCCACAGATACGCAGTATTTT
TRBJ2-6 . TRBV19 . CASSIVGASGANVLTF TGTGCCAGTAGTATAGTAGGGGCCTCTGGGGCCAACGTCCTGACTTTC
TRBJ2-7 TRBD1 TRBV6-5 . CASSFGQGGTYEQYF TGTGCCAGCAGTTTCGGACAGGGGGGTACCTACGAGCAGTACTTC
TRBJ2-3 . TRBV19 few CASSIDYSDTQYF TGTGCCAGTAGTATAGACTATTCAGATACGCAGTATTTT
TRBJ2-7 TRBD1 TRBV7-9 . CASTRDRDSYEQYF TGTGCCAGCACCCGGGACAGAGATTCCTACGAGCAGTACTTC
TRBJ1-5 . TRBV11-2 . CASSTLRGQPQHF TGTGCCAGCAGCACCCTGAGAGGTCAGCCCCAGCATTTT
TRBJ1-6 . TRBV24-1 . CVPSSYNSPLHF TGTGTACCAAGCTCCTATAATTCACCCCTCCACTTT
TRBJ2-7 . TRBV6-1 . CASGAPSWEQYF TGTGCCAGCGGGGCCCCCTCCTGGGAGCAGTACTTC
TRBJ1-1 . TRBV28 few CASSLSGWNTEAFF TGTGCCAGCAGTTTATCAGGGTGGAACACTGAAGCTTTCTTT
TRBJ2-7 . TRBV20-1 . CSARDFSGTYEQYF TGCAGTGCTAGAGATTTTTCGGGGACCTACGAGCAGTACTTC
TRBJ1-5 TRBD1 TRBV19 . CASSTQGGISNQPQHF TGTGCCAGTAGTACACAGGGGGGAATTAGCAATCAGCCCCAGCATTTT
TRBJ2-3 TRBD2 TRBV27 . CASSFRSGRADTQYF TGTGCCAGCAGTTTCAGGAGCGGGAGGGCAGATACGCAGTATTTT
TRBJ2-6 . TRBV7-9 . CASSLHSLASGANVLTF TGTGCCAGCAGCTTACACAGCTTAGCCTCTGGGGCCAACGTCCTGACTTTC
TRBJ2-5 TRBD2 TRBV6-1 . CATKGRAYQETQYF TGTGCCACCAAGGGGAGGGCATACCAAGAGACCCAGTACTTC
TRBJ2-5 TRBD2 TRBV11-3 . CASSLVMGTSGYQTQYF TGTGCCAGCAGCTTAGTTATGGGGACTAGCGGGTATCAGACCCAGTACTTC
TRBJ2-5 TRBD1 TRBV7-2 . CASSSTRTGETQYF TGTGCCAGCAGCTCCACGCGGACAGGAGAGACCCAGTACTTC
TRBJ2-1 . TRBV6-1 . CASSRTGGRSNEQFF TGTGCCAGCAGTCGTACCGGGGGGCGCTCAAATGAGCAGTTCTTC
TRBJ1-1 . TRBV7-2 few CASSLVPGNTEAFF TGTGCCAGCAGCTTAGTTCCGGGGAACACTGAAGCTTTCTTT
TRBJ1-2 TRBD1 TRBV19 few CASSLDRGAYGYTF TGTGCCAGTAGTCTTGACAGGGGGGCCTATGGCTACACCTTC
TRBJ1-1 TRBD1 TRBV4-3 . CASSQGPGGFTEAFF TGCGCCAGCAGCCAAGGCCCAGGGGGCTTCACTGAAGCTTTCTTT
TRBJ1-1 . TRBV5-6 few CASSLAPGWQRTEAFF TGTGCCAGCAGCTTGGCACCCGGCTGGCAGAGGACTGAAGCTTTCTTT
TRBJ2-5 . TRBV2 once CASSETRGRQETQYF TGTGCCAGCAGTGAAACCAGGGGGAGGCAAGAGACCCAGTACTTC
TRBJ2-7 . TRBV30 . CAWSPTVRGGEQYF TGTGCCTGGAGTCCGACAGTGAGGGGTGGCGAGCAGTACTTC
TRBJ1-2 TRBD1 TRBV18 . CASSRSGTGGAGYGYTF TGTGCCAGCTCACGATCCGGGACAGGGGGCGCGGGCTATGGCTACACCTTC
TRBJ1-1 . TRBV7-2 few CASSLGERRTEAFF TGTGCCAGCAGCTTAGGGGAGAGGCGGACTGAAGCTTTCTTT
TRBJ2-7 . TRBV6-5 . CASSYRGTREEYEQYF TGTGCCAGCAGTTATAGGGGGACCAGGGAGGAGTACGAGCAGTACTTC
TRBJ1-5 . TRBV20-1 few CSAGDYWGAAQPQHF TGCAGTGCTGGGGATTATTGGGGGGCGGCTCAGCCCCAGCATTTT